The 22 T cell receptor beta chains below all came from one sample that was sequenced in a study of T cells expressing NK-cell markers (dated by TCRdb to about 2020). The library was produced with 5' RACE. The listed sequencing device is Illumina HiSeq 2000. TCRdb reprocessed the reads, so every CDR3 protein sequence counts as one entry and DNA is not shown. The sample's clone listing holds about 550,000 distinct CDR3 sequences. The top ten hold around 3.3% of the sample. The specimen was blood T cells: a sorted CD56 or NKG2C T cell subset, CD4+ or CD8+ T cells, or bulk PBMC T cells (not recorded which). The receptors shown here come from a man aged 18 to 29 in good health. Donor details come from another sample of the same person, matched by shared clones.

The chain combines TRBV20-1 with TRBJ2-3; TCRdb selects TRBD1, and the lack of DNA leaves this call unchecked. The germline CDR1 and CDR2 sequences are DFQATT and SNEGSKA (reference sequence). The CDR3 runs to 14 residues. CDR3 residues: CSVTRDTHTDTQYF.

The chain employs TRBV7-8 and TRBJ2-1; TCRdb calls TRBD1, which cannot be checked without DNA. The CDR3 length is 14 residues. Germline CDR1 is SGHVS and CDR2 is FQNEAQ. This chain's CDR3 is CASSLRGGANEQFF.

The genes are TRBV7-9 and TRBJ2-3; TCRdb selects TRBD2, and the lack of DNA leaves this call unchecked. From germline, CDR1 is SEHNR and CDR2 FQNEAQ (reference sequence). The CDR3 length is 16 residues. CDR3 residues: CASSPAAGKSTDTQYF.

This sequence joins TRBV5-1 and TRBJ2-1; TCRdb proposes TRBD1, but this gene call is untestable without DNA. The CDR3 has 17 residues. Germline V gene sequence: CDR1 SGHRS, CDR2 YFSETQ. CDR3 sequence reads: CASSLPPPGGFSNEQFF.

The chain couples TRBV7-9 to TRBJ2-4; TCRdb designates TRBD2, a call that cannot be tested without DNA. The CDR3 covers 15 residues. Germline V gene data show CDR1 as SEHNR and CDR2 as FQNEAQ (reference sequence). The CDR3 sequence is CASSQFASPGNIQYF.

This chain links TRBV7-9 with TRBJ2-4; TCRdb indicates TRBD1, and absent DNA this call remains unverified. This CDR3 is built from 16 residues. Germline V lookup: CDR1 SEHNR, CDR2 FQNEAQ (reference sequence). The CDR3 protein is CASSLLRGLAKNIQYF.

The rearrangement links TRBV11-2 to TRBJ2-5. In germline, CDR1 is SGHAT, CDR2 FQNNGV. The CDR3 extends over 13 amino acids. CDR3 region: CASSLDLRETQYF.

This rearrangement joins TRBV7-3 to TRBJ2-3; TCRdb's assignment of TRBD2 cannot be checked, as there is no DNA. The CDR3 loop spans 15 amino acids. The germline CDR1 and CDR2 sequences are SGHTA and FQGTGA. CDR3 sequence reads: CASSFGGNPSDTQYF.

V usage is TRBV6-1 and J usage is TRBJ2-4. The germline V gene has CDR1 MNHNS and CDR2 SASEGT. This CDR3 region has 15 residues. CDR3 in amino acids: CASSEISPVGNIQYF.

The chain links TRBV30 to TRBJ2-3. Per the germline V gene, CDR1 is GTSNPN and CDR2 is SVGIG (reference sequence). The CDR3 loop spans 14 amino acids. This CDR3 reads CAWSLGASTDTQYF.

The chain has TRBV7-9 and TRBJ2-1; TCRdb's D call of TRBD2 is untestable without DNA. The CDR3 runs to 15 residues. Germline V CDR1 and CDR2: SEHNR, FQNEAQ (reference sequence). CDR3 protein: CASSLVRGSIDEQFF.

This rearrangement joins TRBV5-6 to TRBJ2-3; TCRdb names TRBD1, which stays unverified in the absence of DNA. The CDR3 has 15 amino acids. Germline V gives CDR1 SGHDT, CDR2 YYEEEE. CDR3 loop: CASSLNGGSTDTQYF.

This sequence joins TRBV12-3 or TRBV12-4 and TRBJ2-7; the D gene TCRdb calls, TRBD2, cannot be checked with no DNA. The CDR3 is 18 residues long. The CDR3 reads CASSSQSFSGLKTYEQYF.

The CDR3 sequence: CASSQEASAGEQYF. The chain links TRBV4-3 to TRBJ2-7. The CDR3 consists of 14 residues. Germline values: CDR1 LGHNA, CDR2 YSLEER.

This chain uses TRBV2 with TRBJ1-1; TCRdb names TRBD1, which stays unverified in the absence of DNA. CDR1 is SNHLY, CDR2 FYNNEI, per germline. CDR3 length: 18 amino acids. CDR3 region: CASSWGTGGEGATTEAFF.

The chain carries TRBV29-1 and TRBJ2-1; TCRdb picks TRBD2, but there is no DNA to check that call. The CDR3 contains 13 residues. Germline CDR1 is SQVTM and CDR2 is ANQGSEA. The CDR3 here is CSVRSGSLNEQFF.

The chain carries TRBV27 and TRBJ1-2; the D call of TRBD1 rests on TCRdb alone, since no DNA is present to check it. Looked up from germline, CDR1 is MNHEY and CDR2 is SMNVEV (reference sequence). This CDR3 region has 13 residues. The CDR3 loop reads CASSAQGGVDYTF.

J is TRBJ2-1 and V is TRBV24-1; with no DNA, the TCRdb D assignment of TRBD1 cannot be verified. Germline V gives CDR1 KGHDR, CDR2 SFDVKD. The CDR3 sequence is 15 residues long. This CDR3 is CATSDPGVSYNEQFF.

The chain couples TRBV28 to TRBJ2-1; TCRdb gives TRBD1 as the D gene, but with no DNA this cannot be confirmed. This CDR3 contains 18 residues. The germline V gene has CDR1 MDHEN and CDR2 SYDVKM. The chain's CDR3 is CASSLNVRDRASYNEQFF.

The chain has TRBV20-1 and TRBJ2-7; TCRdb selects TRBD2, and the lack of DNA leaves this call unchecked. This CDR3 is built from 15 residues. Germline V gene lookup returns CDR1 DFQATT and CDR2 SNEGSKA (reference sequence). This CDR3 reads CSASRLASSTYEQYF.

The rearrangement links TRBV12-3 or TRBV12-4 to TRBJ2-1; the D call of TRBD2 rests on TCRdb alone, since no DNA is present to check it. The CDR3 length is 14 residues. The CDR3: CASSDPGLEDEQFF.

This chain links TRBV11-2 with TRBJ2-6; the D gene TCRdb calls, TRBD1, cannot be checked with no DNA. CDR3 length equals 16 residues. Looked up from germline, CDR1 is SGHAT and CDR2 is FQNNGV. CDR3 residues: CASSSIQGTGANVLTF. The variable domain in full, with the rest retrieved from reference TRBV11-2 and TRBJ2-6, is EAGVAQSPRYKIIEKRQSVAFWCNPISGHATLYWYQQILGQGPKLLIQFQNNGVVDDSQLPKDRFSAERLKGVDSTLKIQPAKLEDSAVYLCASSSIQGTGANVLTFGAGSRLTVL.